The present TCR beta chain was sequenced within a study of blood T cell repertoires in COVID-19. This table comes from immunoSEQ multiplex PCR, and its TCRdb copy is limited to in-frame clones, with some not included. The table lists over 150,000 clones, approximately 86% of them singletons. CDR1 and CDR2 from the germline V gene are MGHRA and YSYEKL. V gave up 0 bases and J gave up 5 bases; unmatched junction bases: 8. The CDR3 loop spans 17 amino acids. This sequence joins TRBV4-1 and TRBJ2-5, with 11 bases identical to TRBD2. Source material: peripheral blood. This TCR came from a man aged 50 to 59 with active or convalescent COVID-19. CDR3 amino acids: CASSQEWVAGGQETQYF. Written as DNA, the CDR3 is TGCGCCAGCAGCCAAGAATGGGTAGCGGGGGGGCAGGAGACCCAGTACTTC.